This record covers a single TCR beta chain. This record belongs to a study of T cell changes during pregnancy in multiple sclerosis. TCRdb keeps only in-frame clones here, not all; method: immunoSEQ multiplex PCR. The sample contains about 83,000 clones, roughly 96% of which appear only once. The germline V and J ends were trimmed by 5 bases and 8 bases, with 12 bases remaining between them. Per the germline V gene, CDR1 is MNHEY and CDR2 is SMNVEV (reference sequence). The CDR3 covers 12 residues. The sequencing here drew on peripheral blood, taken in the second trimester of pregnancy. The TCR comes from a female donor with multiple sclerosis, enrolled in a pregnancy study. The rearrangement links TRBV27 to TRBJ1-1; the D gene is possibly TRBD1 (5 bases). The CDR3 spells CASSPNRREAFF. CDR3 DNA: TGTGCCAGCAGTCCTAACAGGCGCGAAGCTTTCTTT.